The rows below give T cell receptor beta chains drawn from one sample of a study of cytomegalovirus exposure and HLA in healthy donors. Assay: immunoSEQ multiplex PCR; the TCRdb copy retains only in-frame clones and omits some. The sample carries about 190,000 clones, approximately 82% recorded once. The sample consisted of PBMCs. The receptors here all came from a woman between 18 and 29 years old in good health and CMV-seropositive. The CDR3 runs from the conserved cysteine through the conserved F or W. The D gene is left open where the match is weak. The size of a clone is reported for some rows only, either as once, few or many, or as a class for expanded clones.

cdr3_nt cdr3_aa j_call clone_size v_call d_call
TGTGCCAGCACCCTGAGACCGGGACAGGGGGCATCTGCCTTAGGTGGCTACACCTTC CASTLRPGQGASALGGYTF TRBJ1-2 NA TRBV9 TRBD1
TGTGCCAGCAGCCCTCGGGTAAATAATGAGCAGTTCTTC CASSPRVNNEQFF TRBJ2-1 NA TRBV4-2 NA
TGTGCCTGGAGTGCGGGACTAGCGGGAGAGTACTTC CAWSAGLAGEYF TRBJ2-5 NA TRBV30 TRBD2
TGTGCCAGCCAGACAGAAAATAGGGAGACCCAGTACTTC CASQTENRETQYF TRBJ2-5 few TRBV5-4 NA
TGTGCCAGTAGCTTCAGCTCCTATAATTCACCCCTCCACTTT CASSFSSYNSPLHF TRBJ1-6 once TRBV19 NA
TGTGCCAGCAGCCCTAACCCGGGACAGGGGCGCAATCAGCCCCAGCATTTT CASSPNPGQGRNQPQHF TRBJ1-5 NA TRBV5-5 TRBD1
TGTGACAATCCCCCGGGGTGCGAGCAGTACTTC CDNPPGCEQYF TRBJ2-7 once TRBV6-4 NA
TGTGCCAGCAGCAGCAATAGCAATCAGCCCCAGCATTTT CASSSNSNQPQHF TRBJ1-5 NA TRBV9 NA
TGTGCCAGCTCACGGGACAGCCCCTCTGGGGCCAACGTCCTGACTTTC CASSRDSPSGANVLTF TRBJ2-6 NA TRBV18 TRBD1
TGTGCCAGCTTAAGGGAACTAGCCTACGAGCAGTACTTC CASLRELAYEQYF TRBJ2-7 NA TRBV6-1 NA
TGCGCCAGCACCGACCAACGACACTTTACAACTAATGAAAAACTGTTTTTT CASTDQRHFTTNEKLFF TRBJ1-4 NA TRBV5-1 NA
TGTGCCAGCAGCTTTGGCCAGAAGAACACTGAAGCTTTCTTT CASSFGQKNTEAFF TRBJ1-1 once TRBV7-9 NA
TGTGCCAGCAGCTTGGTTGGGAGCTCCTACGAGCAGTACTTC CASSLVGSSYEQYF TRBJ2-7 NA TRBV5-4 NA
TGTGCCAGCAACACAGGGGGAAAAGGCTACACCTTC CASNTGGKGYTF TRBJ1-2 NA TRBV5-5 TRBD1
TGTGCCAGCAGCCGTACAAACACTGAAGCTTTCTTT CASSRTNTEAFF TRBJ1-1 once TRBV5-4 NA
TGTGCCAGCAGTTCCCCCTCAGCGGGGGGATTCACAGATACGCAGTATTTT CASSSPSAGGFTDTQYF TRBJ2-3 once TRBV28 TRBD2
TGTGCCAGCAGTGTAGGCGGCTCTGGAAACACCATATATTTT CASSVGGSGNTIYF TRBJ1-3 NA TRBV7-9 NA
TGTGCCAGCAGCACTACGACAGGGGGCAATTCACCCCTCCACTTT CASSTTTGGNSPLHF TRBJ1-6 NA TRBV9 TRBD1
TGCGCCAGCAGCAGGGAAGGCGGGGTGGAAGATACGCAGTATTTT CASSREGGVEDTQYF TRBJ2-3 NA TRBV5-1 NA
TGTGCCGGGGGCACAGGGAACACCTACGAGCAGTACTTC CAGGTGNTYEQYF TRBJ2-7 NA TRBV2 NA
TGTGCCTGGAGTGACCGATACGGGACAGCCTATTTTAATGAAAAACTGTTTTTT CAWSDRYGTAYFNEKLFF TRBJ1-4 NA TRBV30 TRBD1
TGTGCCAGCAGCCAATTTGGAGGCGGAACTGAAGCTTTCTTT CASSQFGGGTEAFF TRBJ1-1 NA TRBV14 NA
TGTGCCAGATCGGGACAGACGGTCTATGGCTACACCTTC CARSGQTVYGYTF TRBJ1-2 NA TRBV2 TRBD1
TGTGCCAGCAGCGCGGAGGGTTGGGAAGCAGATACGCAGTATTTT CASSAEGWEADTQYF TRBJ2-3 NA TRBV9 NA
TGTGCCAGCAAAACAGGGTACCAGCCCCAGCATTTT CASKTGYQPQHF TRBJ1-5 NA TRBV28 NA
TGTGCCAGCAGAGAGGAGAGCGGGGGGGCTGTAGATACGCAGTATTTT CASREESGGAVDTQYF TRBJ2-3 few TRBV2 TRBD2
TGTGCCAGCAGTGAACCAACTAGCGGGGGTTCTTACAATGAGCAGTTCTTC CASSEPTSGGSYNEQFF TRBJ2-1 once TRBV2 TRBD2
TGTGCCAGCACAGACAGGGGGCGAGAAAAACTGTTTTTT CASTDRGREKLFF TRBJ1-4 once TRBV25-1 TRBD1
TGTGCCAGCAACGGACAGGGACCCCGCTATGGCTACACCTTC CASNGQGPRYGYTF TRBJ1-2 NA TRBV6-5 TRBD1